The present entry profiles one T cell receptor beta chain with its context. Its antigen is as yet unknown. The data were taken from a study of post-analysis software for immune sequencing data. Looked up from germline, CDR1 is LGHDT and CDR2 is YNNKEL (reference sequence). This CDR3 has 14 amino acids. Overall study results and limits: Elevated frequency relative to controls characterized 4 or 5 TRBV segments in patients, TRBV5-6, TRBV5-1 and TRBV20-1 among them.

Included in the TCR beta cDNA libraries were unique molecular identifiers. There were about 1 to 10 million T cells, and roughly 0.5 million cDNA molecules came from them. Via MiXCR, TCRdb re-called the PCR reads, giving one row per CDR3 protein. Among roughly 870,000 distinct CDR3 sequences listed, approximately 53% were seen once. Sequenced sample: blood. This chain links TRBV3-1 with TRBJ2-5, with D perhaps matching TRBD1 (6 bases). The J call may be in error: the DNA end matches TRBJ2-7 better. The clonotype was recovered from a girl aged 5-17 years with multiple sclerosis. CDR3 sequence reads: CASSQVPGTNEQYF. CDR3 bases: TGTGCCAGCAGCCAAGTCCCAGGGACAAACGAGCAGTACTTC.